These T cell receptor beta chains were read from a single sample in a study of tumor and adjacent non-tumor tissue in lung cancer. TCRdb itself ran the multiplex PCR reads through MiXCR, one entry per CDR3 protein. Counted here are under 150,000 distinct CDR3 sequences, around 67% occurring once; the ten biggest clones make up over 15%. The specimen was lung tumor tissue. These receptors were obtained from a man between 60 and 70 years old with small cell lung cancer. The CDR3 runs from the conserved cysteine through the conserved F or W. A D gene is named only where the DNA matches it firmly. Size is omitted from some rows. Given values are once, few, many or a class for expanded clones.

D gene: .
clone size: .
J gene: TRBJ2-3
V gene: TRBV5-6
CDR3 protein: CASSFLPQGTSTDTQYF
CDR3 DNA: TGTGCCAGCAGCTTCCTGCCCCAAGGGACTAGCACAGATACGCAGTATTTT

D gene: TRBD1
clone size: .
J gene: TRBJ2-3
V gene: TRBV6-1
CDR3 protein: CASSDRDRGTDTQYF
CDR3 DNA: TGTGCCAGCAGCGACCGGGACAGGGGTACGGATACGCAGTATTTT

D gene: TRBD1
clone size: .
J gene: TRBJ2-7
V gene: TRBV6-5
CDR3 protein: CASSPRQGRSYERYF
CDR3 DNA: TGTGCCAGCAGCCCAAGACAGGGAAGGTCCTACGAGCGGTACTTC

D gene: .
clone size: .
J gene: TRBJ1-4
V gene: TRBV20-1
CDR3 protein: CSARDLVLSAEKLFF
CDR3 DNA: TGCAGTGCTAGAGATCTTGTCCTGAGTGCTGAAAAACTGTTTTTT

D gene: TRBD2
clone size: once
J gene: TRBJ2-1
V gene: TRBV11-2
CDR3 protein: CASSYERGPGNEQFF
CDR3 DNA: TGTGCCAGCAGCTACGAGCGGGGACCGGGGAATGAGCAGTTCTTC

D gene: .
clone size: .
J gene: TRBJ1-6
V gene: TRBV5-1
CDR3 protein: CASSLEGNHNSPLHF
CDR3 DNA: TGCGCCAGCAGCTTGGAGGGGAATCATAATTCACCCCTCCACTTT

D gene: .
clone size: .
J gene: TRBJ2-1
V gene: TRBV7-8
CDR3 protein: CACSFDRPEYNEQFF
CDR3 DNA: TGTGCCTGCAGCTTCGACAGACCCGAGTACAATGAGCAGTTCTTC

D gene: TRBD2
clone size: .
J gene: TRBJ2-4
V gene: TRBV6-2/TRBV6-3
CDR3 protein: CASNPRPGGPGKNIQNF
CDR3 DNA: TGTGCCAGCAACCCAAGGCCGGGGGGGCCTGGCAAAAACATTCAGAACTTC

D gene: .
clone size: .
J gene: TRBJ2-1
V gene: TRBV20-1
CDR3 protein: CNAKAGYYNEQIF
CDR3 DNA: TGCAATGCTAAGGCAGGTTACTACAATGAGCAGATCTTC

D gene: .
clone size: .
J gene: TRBJ2-3
V gene: TRBV6-1
CDR3 protein: CTSSNSGTQYF
CDR3 DNA: TGTACCAGCAGCAATTCGGGTACGCAGTATTTT

D gene: .
clone size: .
J gene: TRBJ1-3
V gene: TRBV6-6
CDR3 protein: CACSYAFGSGNTIYF
CDR3 DNA: TGTGCCTGCAGTTACGCCTTCGGCTCTGGAAACACCATATATTTT

D gene: TRBD2
clone size: .
J gene: TRBJ2-1
V gene: TRBV13
CDR3 protein: CASSSREAQFF
CDR3 DNA: TGTGCCAGCAGCTCGCGGGAGGCACAGTTCTTC

D gene: .
clone size: .
J gene: TRBJ1-5
V gene: TRBV6-5
CDR3 protein: CASRGRRDQPQHF
CDR3 DNA: TGTGCCAGCAGAGGGAGGCGTGATCAGCCCCAGCATTTT

D gene: TRBD1
clone size: .
J gene: TRBJ2-7
V gene: TRBV11-1
CDR3 protein: CPSSGQGREQYF
CDR3 DNA: TGTCCCAGTAGCGGACAGGGGCGCGAGCAGTACTTT

D gene: .
clone size: .
J gene: TRBJ2-3
V gene: TRBV28
CDR3 protein: CASSLFMADTQYF
CDR3 DNA: TGTGCCAGCAGTTTATTCATGGCGGATACGCAGTATTTT

D gene: .
clone size: few
J gene: TRBJ2-6
V gene: TRBV20-1
CDR3 protein: CSATGASSGANILTF
CDR3 DNA: TGCAGTGCTACAGGGGCCAGCTCTGGGGCCAACATCCTGACTTTC

D gene: TRBD1
clone size: many
J gene: TRBJ1-2
V gene: TRBV6-5
CDR3 protein: CASRSNDRDAGYTF
CDR3 DNA: TGTGCCAGCAGATCTAACGACAGGGACGCTGGCTACACCTTC

D gene: TRBD1
clone size: .
J gene: TRBJ2-7
V gene: TRBV6-6
CDR3 protein: CVSTEGARPKYEQYF
CDR3 DNA: TGTGTCAGCACTGAGGGGGCGAGGCCTAAGTACGAGCAGTACTTC

D gene: .
clone size: .
J gene: TRBJ2-7
V gene: TRBV6-1
CDR3 protein: CTSTELALLAYEQYF
CDR3 DNA: TGTACCAGCACTGAGCTTGCACTACTGGCTTACGAGCAGTACTTC

D gene: TRBD2
clone size: .
J gene: TRBJ2-1
V gene: TRBV6-7
CDR3 protein: CAGRTSGTEQFF
CDR3 DNA: TGTGCCGGGAGGACTAGCGGGACCGAGCAGTTCTTC

D gene: .
clone size: .
J gene: TRBJ2-5
V gene: TRBV6-1
CDR3 protein: CASRPRREGETQYF
CDR3 DNA: TGTGCCAGCAGGCCCCGCAGGGAAGGAGAGACCCAGTACTTC

D gene: .
clone size: once
J gene: TRBJ2-1
V gene: TRBV5-6
CDR3 protein: CASSLGGAVSYNEQFF
CDR3 DNA: TGTGCCAGCAGCTTGGGGGGGGCCGTCTCCTACAACGAGCAGTTCTTC

D gene: .
clone size: many
J gene: TRBJ1-2
V gene: TRBV11-2
CDR3 protein: CASSPGFFYGYTF
CDR3 DNA: TGTGCCAGCAGCCCCGGGTTCTTCTATGGCTACACCTTC

D gene: .
clone size: .
J gene: TRBJ2-3
V gene: TRBV7-2
CDR3 protein: CASSRMAATNTDTQYF
CDR3 DNA: TGTGCCAGCAGCCGGATGGCAGCAACCAACACGGATACGCAGTATTTT

D gene: .
clone size: .
J gene: TRBJ1-5
V gene: TRBV6-1
CDR3 protein: CDGRIVDQPQHF
CDR3 DNA: TGTGACGGTAGGATAGTTGATCAGCCCCAGCATTTT

D gene: .
clone size: .
J gene: TRBJ1-1
V gene: TRBV7-9
CDR3 protein: CASITLQMNTEAFF
CDR3 DNA: TGTGCCAGCATCACACTCCAAATGAACACTGAAGCTTTCTTT

D gene: .
clone size: many
J gene: TRBJ1-4
V gene: TRBV6-1
CDR3 protein: CASSLYEKLFF
CDR3 DNA: TGTGCCAGCAGTTTATATGAAAAACTGTTTTTT

D gene: .
clone size: .
J gene: TRBJ1-1
V gene: TRBV6-1
CDR3 protein: CASSTTGTPNTEAFF
CDR3 DNA: TGTGCCAGCAGTACAACCGGGACACCTAACACTGAAGCTTTCTTT

D gene: .
clone size: many
J gene: TRBJ2-1
V gene: TRBV11-3
CDR3 protein: CASSLVPAEQFF
CDR3 DNA: TGTGCCAGCAGCTTAGTTCCCGCAGAGCAGTTCTTC

D gene: .
clone size: .
J gene: TRBJ2-6
V gene: TRBV12-3/TRBV12-4
CDR3 protein: CASLRDRKSSGANVLTF
CDR3 DNA: TGTGCCAGCCTCCGAGACAGGAAAAGCTCTGGGGCCAACGTCCTGACTTTC

D gene: .
clone size: many
J gene: TRBJ2-1
V gene: TRBV7-9
CDR3 protein: CASSFRAALYNEQFF
CDR3 DNA: TGTGCCAGCAGCTTCCGAGCGGCGCTTTACAATGAGCAGTTCTTC

D gene: TRBD2
clone size: few
J gene: TRBJ2-1
V gene: TRBV6-1
CDR3 protein: CASSETNAGTRSREQFF
CDR3 DNA: TGTGCCAGCAGTGAAACAAATGCCGGGACTAGATCACGAGAGCAGTTCTTC

D gene: TRBD1
clone size: .
J gene: TRBJ1-5
V gene: TRBV10-3
CDR3 protein: CAISDSHRGRDQPQHF
CDR3 DNA: TGTGCCATCAGTGATTCCCACAGGGGACGGGATCAGCCCCAGCATTTT